This passage covers 21 T cell receptor beta chains from one sample sequenced in a study of blood T cell repertoires in COVID-19. The protocol was immunoSEQ multiplex PCR, while the TCRdb copy is restricted to in-frame clones and leaves out a portion. The repertoire includes about 390,000 clones, around nine tenths of them detected once, and approximately 10% sits in the top ten. Sequencing was done on a sample of PBMCs or T cells enriched from blood (not recorded which). The origin of the receptors is a woman aged 45 to 65 who had recovered from COVID-19.

The gene calls are TRBV2 and TRBJ1-4; maybe TRBD1 (6 bases). The CDR3 sequence is 16 residues long. V was trimmed by 3 bases and J by 8 bases, leaving 19 bases between them. Germline V CDR1 and CDR2: SNHLY, FYNNEI. The CDR3 is CASSDKRTDRGEKLFF. The CDR3 DNA follows: TGTGCCAGCAGTGATAAAAGGACAGACCGAGGGGAAAAACTGTTTTTT.

The chain carries TRBV7-3 and TRBJ1-2; D is perhaps TRBD1 (6 bases). This CDR3 is built from 13 residues. The germline V and J ends were trimmed by 5 bases and 5 bases, with 12 bases remaining between them. The germline V gene has CDR1 SGHTA and CDR2 FQGTGA. CDR3 sequence (DNA): TGTGCCAGCAGCGAGATGGGGACATATGGCTACACCTTC. Amino acids: CASSEMGTYGYTF.

The chain recombines TRBV18 with TRBJ1-6; 8 bases line up with TRBD1. This CDR3 has 15 amino acids. V gave up 5 bases and J gave up 7 bases; unmatched junction bases: 7. Germline CDR1 and CDR2: KGHSH and LQKENI. The CDR3 DNA follows: TGTGCCAGCTCAACCGGACAGGGCAGAAATTCACCCCTCCACTTT. It specifies CASSTGQGRNSPLHF. The full variable domain, in which reference TRBV18 and TRBJ1-6 provide the parts outside the CDR3, is NAGVMQNPRHLVRRRGQEARLRCSPMKGHSHVYWYRQLPEEGLKFMVYLQKENIIDESGMPKERFSAEFPKEGPSILRIQQVVRGDSAAYFCASSTGQGRNSPLHFGNGTRLTVT.

The rearrangement uses TRBV10-3 and TRBJ1-1, with no clear D. The CDR3 contains 12 residues. CDR1 ENHRY and CDR2 SYGVKD come from the germline V gene. Between the trimmed V and J ends, which lost 2 bases and 4 bases, there was a span of 5 bases. The CDR3 DNA is TGTGCCATCAGTGAGCGCGCCACTGAAGCTTTCTTT. It translates to CAISERATEAFF.

The chain employs TRBV7-9 and TRBJ1-4; D call uncertain. The length of the CDR3 is 15 residues. The ends were cut back, 5 bases at V and 0 bases at J, with 10 bases in the middle. Germline CDR1 is SEHNR and CDR2 is FQNEAQ (reference sequence). CDR3 residues: CASSLAGATNEKLFF. The CDR3 DNA follows: TGTGCCAGCAGCCTGGCGGGCGCAACTAATGAAAAACTGTTTTTT.

V usage is TRBV4-2 and J usage is TRBJ1-1; tentatively, D is TRBD1 (5 bases). V lost 1 base and J 5 bases, leaving 14 bases between the germline ends. CDR3 length: 15 amino acids. The germline V gene encodes CDR1 LGHNA and CDR2 YNFKEQ. CDR3 sequence: CASSQAGGFGTEAFF. In DNA form, the CDR3 reads TGTGCCAGCAGCCAAGCGGGGGGGTTTGGGACTGAAGCTTTCTTT.

The chain combines TRBV5-1 with TRBJ1-4; unclear D gene. V was shortened by 2 bases and J by 4 bases, with 18 bases between the two germline ends. CDR3 length equals 17 residues. Germline V gene data show CDR1 as SGHRS and CDR2 as YFSETQ. CDR3: CASSLAPHSRFNEKLFF. In DNA, the CDR3 is TGCGCCAGCAGCTTAGCCCCGCATAGTAGATTTAATGAAAAACTGTTTTTT.

V usage is TRBV5-6 and J usage is TRBJ2-3; maybe TRBD2 (6 bases). CDR3 size: 15 residues. V lost 5 bases, J lost 2 bases, and 15 bases lay in between. Germline loops: CDR1 SGHDT, CDR2 YYEEEE. The CDR3 loop reads CASSRGGTNTDTQYF. CDR3 in DNA: TGTGCCAGCAGTCGCGGAGGGACGAACACAGATACGCAGTATTTT.

The V gene is TRBV9, the J gene TRBJ1-1; D perhaps matches TRBD1 (5 bases). The CDR3 extends over 15 amino acids. The germline gives CDR1 SGDLS, CDR2 YYNGEE. V lost 4 bases and J lost 6, with 19 bases in between. The CDR3 DNA follows: TGTGCCAGCAGCCCGATGGGGGGAACGGGCCCTGAAGCTTTCTTT. It is translated as CASSPMGGTGPEAFF.

The chain combines TRBV28 with TRBJ1-1; unclear D gene. Germline loops: CDR1 MDHEN, CDR2 SYDVKM. V was clipped by 5 bases and J by 3 bases, with 19 bases between them. There are 16 residues in the CDR3. CDR3 DNA: TGTGCCAGCAGTCCCAGAGGAGGGATGGGTCACACTGAAGCTTTCTTT. Encoded protein: CASSPRGGMGHTEAFF.

The CDR3 nucleotides read TGTGCCTCCAGGGGACTCGGTCGGGCAGGGGGCATTAGTGGCTATGGCTACACCTTC. Translating it yields CASRGLGRAGGISGYGYTF. J is TRBJ1-2 and V is TRBV10-3; TRBD1 matches 8 bases. The ends lost 11 bases at V and 4 bases at J; junction bases unmatched: 27. The germline gives CDR1 ENHRY, CDR2 SYGVKD. This CDR3 is 19 amino acids long.

The chain uses TRBV6-4 and TRBJ2-1; TRBD2 aligns across 16 bases. The V and J ends lost 6 bases and 10 bases, in that order; junction bases with no gene match: 6. The CDR3 loop spans 15 amino acids. The germline gives CDR1 MRHNA, CDR2 SNTAGT. CDR3 bases: TGTGCCAGCAGCTCCGGGACTAGCGGGGGGGGAGAGCAGTTCTTC. As protein: CASSSGTSGGGEQFF.

This clone was counted once. This sequence joins TRBV6-5 and TRBJ1-1; no clear D gene. In germline, CDR1 is MNHEY, CDR2 SVGAGI. This CDR3 is built from 14 residues. Trimming shortened V by 6 bases and J by 8 bases, and 19 bases separated the two germline ends. Here the CDR3 reads CASRAPERVGEAFF. CDR3 coding DNA: TGTGCCAGCAGGGCTCCTGAGAGGGTAGGCGAAGCTTTCTTT.

Worth noting for this clone: The same CDR3 can be traced to other DNA sequences in this sample. The chain uses TRBV5-6 and TRBJ1-5, with D tentatively TRBD1 (6 bases). Germline V gene lookup returns CDR1 SGHDT and CDR2 YYEEEE. The CDR3 runs to 13 residues. Trimming pared 4 bases from V and 7 bases from J, leaving 12 bases between. In nucleotides, the CDR3 is TGTGCCAGCAGCCCTGGGGGGGGCCAGCCCCAGCATTTT. Amino acid sequence: CASSPGGGQPQHF.

The rearrangement uses TRBV21-1 and TRBJ1-3; the table's D call TRBD1 went unverified against the DNA. TRBV21-1 is a documented pseudogene. This CDR3 comprises 18 residues. DNA for the CDR3: TGTGCCAGCGAGTCAGCAGTCCGACAGCGTCACTCTGGAAACACCATATATTTT. It yields the protein CASESAVRQRHSGNTIYF.

The chain links TRBV18 to TRBJ1-3; D is possibly TRBD1 (6 bases). The germline CDR1 and CDR2 sequences are KGHSH and LQKENI. V lost 2 bases and J lost 3, with 11 bases in between. The CDR3 consists of 15 residues. CDR3 protein: CASSPSSDSGNTIYF. In DNA, the CDR3 is TGTGCCAGCTCACCATCTTCGGACAGTGGAAACACCATATATTTT.

For this clone: The junction differs from germline at one of its ends, possibly a read error. The rearrangement joins TRBV12-3 or TRBV12-4 to TRBJ2-3; weak D call: TRBD2 (5 bases). This CDR3 is 11 amino acids long. The CDR3 loop reads CASSQRYRGVF. The CDR3 DNA reads as TGTGCCAGCAGTCAACGATACCGGGGAGTATTT.

This clone appeared a few times. The chain links TRBV7-2 to TRBJ1-1; tentative D call: TRBD1 (6 bases). Germline assignment: CDR1 SGHTA and CDR2 FQGNSA. V was shortened by 5 bases and J by 8 bases, with 15 bases between the two germline ends. The CDR3 extends over 13 amino acids. As DNA, the CDR3 is TGTGCCAGCAGCAAGGACAGTCGGACCGAAGCTTTCTTT. Its protein product is CASSKDSRTEAFF.

This sequence joins TRBV7-2 and TRBJ2-3, with D tentatively TRBD1 (6 bases). The V end lost 1 base, the J end lost 5 bases, and 16 bases lay between the germline ends. This CDR3 comprises 16 residues. Per the germline V gene, CDR1 is SGHTA and CDR2 is FQGNSA. CDR3 residues: CASSLGQAGRVDTQYF. The CDR3 bases are TGTGCCAGCAGCTTAGGACAGGCAGGACGTGTAGATACGCAGTATTTT.

The chain links TRBV2 to TRBJ1-5, with 8 positions matching TRBD1. CDR3 size: 13 residues. Germline trimming cut 6 bases from V and 6 bases from J; bases unmatched to any gene: 4. Germline CDR1 and CDR2: SNHLY and FYNNEI. CDR3 in amino acids: CASRDRAGQPQHF. In nucleotides, the CDR3 is TGTGCCAGCAGGGACAGGGCGGGTCAGCCCCAGCATTTT.

This clone was seen only a few times. The rearrangement uses TRBV7-9 and TRBJ1-2; 8 positions match TRBD1. The junction had 15 bases not matched to a gene; V was cut back by 5 bases and J by 7 bases. The CDR3 covers 16 residues. Germline CDR1 reads SEHNR; CDR2 reads FQNEAQ (reference sequence). The CDR3 DNA follows: TGTGCCAGCAGCCCCGGGACAGGACGCCGCAGAGGTGGCTACACCTTC. Its protein product is CASSPGTGRRRGGYTF.